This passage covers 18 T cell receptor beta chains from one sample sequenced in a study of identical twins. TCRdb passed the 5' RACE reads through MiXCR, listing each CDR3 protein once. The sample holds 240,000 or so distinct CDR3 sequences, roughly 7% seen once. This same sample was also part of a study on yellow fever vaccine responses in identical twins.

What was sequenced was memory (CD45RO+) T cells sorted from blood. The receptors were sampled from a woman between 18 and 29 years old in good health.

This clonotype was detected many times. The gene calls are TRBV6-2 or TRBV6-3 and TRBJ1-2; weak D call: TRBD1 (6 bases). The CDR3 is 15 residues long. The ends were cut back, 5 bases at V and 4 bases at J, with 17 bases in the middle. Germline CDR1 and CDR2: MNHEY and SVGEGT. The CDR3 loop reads CASSAGTLQSYGYTF. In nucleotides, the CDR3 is TGTGCCAGCAGTGCGGGGACACTTCAATCCTATGGCTACACCTTC.

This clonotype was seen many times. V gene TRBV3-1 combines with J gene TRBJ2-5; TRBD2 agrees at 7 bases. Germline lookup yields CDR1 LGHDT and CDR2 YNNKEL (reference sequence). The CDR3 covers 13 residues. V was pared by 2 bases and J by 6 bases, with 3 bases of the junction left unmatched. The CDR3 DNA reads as TGTGCCAGCAGCCAATTCGGGGGGAAGACCCAGTACTTC. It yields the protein CASSQFGGKTQYF.

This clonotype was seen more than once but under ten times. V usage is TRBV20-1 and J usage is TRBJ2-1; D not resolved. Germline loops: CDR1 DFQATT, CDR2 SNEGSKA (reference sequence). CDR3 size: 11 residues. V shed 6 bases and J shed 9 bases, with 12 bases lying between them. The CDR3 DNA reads TGCAGTGCAACTCGGGTGGGTGAGCAGTTCTTC. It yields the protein CSATRVGEQFF.

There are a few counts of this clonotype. The CDR3 loop reads CASSLRLETSGTWGSYEQYF. Written as DNA, the CDR3 is TGTGCCAGCAGCTTAAGGCTGGAGACTAGCGGGACATGGGGCTCCTACGAGCAGTACTTC. The chain employs TRBV11-1 and TRBJ2-7; 11 bases are a match to TRBD2. Germline assignment: CDR1 SGHAT and CDR2 FQDESV (reference sequence). With V trimmed by 2 bases and J by 0 bases, 15 bases remained unmatched. This CDR3 comprises 20 residues. The full variable domain, in which reference TRBV11-1 and TRBJ2-7 provide the parts outside the CDR3, is EAEVAQSPRYKITEKSQAVAFWCDPISGHATLYWYRQILGQGPELLVQFQDESVVDDSQLPKDRFSAERLKGVDSTLKIQPAELGDSAMYLCASSLRLETSGTWGSYEQYFGPGTRLTVT.

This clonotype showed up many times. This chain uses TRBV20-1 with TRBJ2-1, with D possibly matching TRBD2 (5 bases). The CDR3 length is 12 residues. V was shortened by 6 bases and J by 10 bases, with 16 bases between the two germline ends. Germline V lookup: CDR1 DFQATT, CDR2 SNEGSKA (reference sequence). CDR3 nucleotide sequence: TGCAGTGCGAGGACTCGCCCCACGGAGCAGTTCTTC. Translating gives CSARTRPTEQFF.

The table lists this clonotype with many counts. The DNA of the CDR3 is TGCGCCAGCAGCCAAGTAAATTTGGTAGCGGCCGATGAGCAGTTCTTC. Amino acids: CASSQVNLVAADEQFF. J is TRBJ2-1 and V is TRBV4-1, with D possibly matching TRBD2 (6 bases). The CDR3 spans 16 residues. The V end lost 1 base, the J end lost 8 bases, and 18 bases lay between the germline ends. Germline V gives CDR1 MGHRA, CDR2 YSYEKL.

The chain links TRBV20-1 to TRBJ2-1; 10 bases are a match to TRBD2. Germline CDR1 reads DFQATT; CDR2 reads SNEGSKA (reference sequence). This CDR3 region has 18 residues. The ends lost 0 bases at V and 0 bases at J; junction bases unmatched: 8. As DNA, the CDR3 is TGCAGTGCTAGAGATTGGGGGACTAGCGATTACTCCTACAATGAGCAGTTCTTC. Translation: CSARDWGTSDYSYNEQFF.

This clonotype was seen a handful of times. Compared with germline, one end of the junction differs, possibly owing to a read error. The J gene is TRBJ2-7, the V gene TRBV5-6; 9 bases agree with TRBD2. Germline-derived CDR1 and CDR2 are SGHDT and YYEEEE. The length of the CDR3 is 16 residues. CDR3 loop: CASSLLAGGPLGEQHF. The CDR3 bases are TGTGCCAGCAGCTTGCTTGCGGGAGGGCCCTTGGGGGAGCAGCACTTC.

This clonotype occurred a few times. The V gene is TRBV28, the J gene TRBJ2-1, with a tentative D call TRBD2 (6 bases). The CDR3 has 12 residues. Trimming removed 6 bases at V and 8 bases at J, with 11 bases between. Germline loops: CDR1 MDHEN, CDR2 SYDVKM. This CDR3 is CASRDRGYEQFF. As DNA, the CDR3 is TGTGCCAGCAGGGACCGGGGGTATGAGCAGTTCTTC.

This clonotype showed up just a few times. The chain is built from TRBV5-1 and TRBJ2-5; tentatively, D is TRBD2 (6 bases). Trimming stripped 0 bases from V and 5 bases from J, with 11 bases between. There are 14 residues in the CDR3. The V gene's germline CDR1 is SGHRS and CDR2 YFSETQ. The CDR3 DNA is TGCGCCAGCAGCTTGGTACAGGCGGGGGAGACCCAGTACTTC. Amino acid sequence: CASSLVQAGETQYF.

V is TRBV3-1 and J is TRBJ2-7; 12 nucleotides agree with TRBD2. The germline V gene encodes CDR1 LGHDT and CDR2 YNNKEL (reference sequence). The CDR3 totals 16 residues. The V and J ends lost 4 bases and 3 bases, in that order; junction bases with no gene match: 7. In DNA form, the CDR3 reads TGTGCCAGCAGCCCAACCTCTAGCGGGAGGGGCTACGAGCAGTACTTC. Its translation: CASSPTSSGRGYEQYF.

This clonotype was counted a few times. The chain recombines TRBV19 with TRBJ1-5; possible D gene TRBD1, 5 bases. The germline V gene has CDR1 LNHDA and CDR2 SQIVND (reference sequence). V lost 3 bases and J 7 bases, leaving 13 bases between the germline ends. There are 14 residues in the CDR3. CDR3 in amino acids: CASSMFGGNQPQHF. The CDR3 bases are TGTGCCAGTAGTATGTTTGGGGGAAACCAGCCCCAGCATTTT.

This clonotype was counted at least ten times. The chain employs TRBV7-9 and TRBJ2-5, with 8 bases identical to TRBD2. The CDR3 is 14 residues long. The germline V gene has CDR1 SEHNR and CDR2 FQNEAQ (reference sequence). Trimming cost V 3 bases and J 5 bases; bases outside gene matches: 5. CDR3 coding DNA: TGTGCCAGCAGCTTTGACGGGAGGGCGGAGACCCAGTACTTC. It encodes CASSFDGRAETQYF.

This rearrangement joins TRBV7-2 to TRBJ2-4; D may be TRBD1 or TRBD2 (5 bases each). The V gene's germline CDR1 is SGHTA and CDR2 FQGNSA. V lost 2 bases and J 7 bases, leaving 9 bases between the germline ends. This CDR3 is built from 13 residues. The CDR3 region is CASSLSGGNIQYF. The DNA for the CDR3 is TGTGCCAGCAGCTTAAGTGGGGGTAACATTCAGTACTTC. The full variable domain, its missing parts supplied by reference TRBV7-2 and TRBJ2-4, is GAGVSQSPSNKVTEKGKDVELRCDPISGHTALYWYRQSLGQGLEFLIYFQGNSAPDKSGLPSDRFSAERTGGSVSTLTIQRTQQEDSAVYLCASSLSGGNIQYFGAGTRLSVL.

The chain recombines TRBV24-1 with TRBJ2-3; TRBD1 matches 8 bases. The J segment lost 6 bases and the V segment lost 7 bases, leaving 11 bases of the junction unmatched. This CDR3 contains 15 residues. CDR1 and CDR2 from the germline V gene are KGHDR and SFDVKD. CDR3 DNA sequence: TGTGCCACCAGCCCTACGGACAGGGCCTCGGATACGCAGTATTTT. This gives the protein CATSPTDRASDTQYF.

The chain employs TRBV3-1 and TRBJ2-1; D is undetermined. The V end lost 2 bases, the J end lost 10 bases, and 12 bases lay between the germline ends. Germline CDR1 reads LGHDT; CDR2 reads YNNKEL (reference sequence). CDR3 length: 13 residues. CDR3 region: CASSQQLLSEQFF. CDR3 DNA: TGTGCCAGCAGCCAACAACTACTATCAGAGCAGTTCTTC.

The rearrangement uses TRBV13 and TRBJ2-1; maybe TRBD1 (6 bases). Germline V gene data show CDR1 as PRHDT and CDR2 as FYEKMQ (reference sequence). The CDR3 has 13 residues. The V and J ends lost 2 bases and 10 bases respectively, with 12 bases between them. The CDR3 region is CASSLQGTIEQFF. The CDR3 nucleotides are TGTGCCAGCAGCTTACAGGGGACGATCGAGCAGTTCTTC.

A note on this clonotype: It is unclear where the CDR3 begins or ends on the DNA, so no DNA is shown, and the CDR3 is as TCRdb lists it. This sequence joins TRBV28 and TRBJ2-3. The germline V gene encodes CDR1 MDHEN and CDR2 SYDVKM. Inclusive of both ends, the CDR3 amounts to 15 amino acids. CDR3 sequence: CASSSSGTHTDTQYF.